What follows are 19 T cell receptor beta chains derived from one specimen sequenced in a study of T cells in Graves' hyperthyroidism and ophthalmopathy. TCR beta CDR3 regions were amplified from RNA transcripts. Carried out on the TCR CDR3, a first-round RT-PCR used the HTBI primer set. Each CDR3 protein gets one entry after TCRdb re-called the multiplex PCR reads with MiXCR. The data contain about 290,000 distinct CDR3 sequences, 15% to 20% of them singletons. The specimen was blood. All receptors derive from a woman aged 60 to 75 with Graves' ophthalmopathy.

The genes are TRBV5-1 and TRBJ2-7; D gene unclear. Trimming took 5 bases from V and 0 from J, leaving 15 bases between them. CDR3 length equals 15 residues. CDR1 is SGHRS and CDR2 is YFSETQ in the germline V gene. The CDR3 loop is CASSGLGSSSYEQYF. DNA for the CDR3: TGCGCCAGCAGTGGTCTCGGATCGAGCTCCTACGAGCAGTACTTC. Drawing the rest from reference TRBV5-1 and TRBJ2-7, the complete variable domain is KAGVTQTPRYLIKTRGQQVTLSCSPISGHRSVSWYQQTPGQGLQFLFEYFSETQRNKGNFPGRFSGRQFSNSRSEMNVSTLELGDSALYLCASSGLGSSSYEQYFGPGTRLTVT.

The sample holds a few counts of this clonotype. The genes are TRBV19 and TRBJ2-3; TRBD2 is a possible D gene (6 bases). The CDR3 has 16 residues. Trimming left V 5 bases short and J 2 bases short, with 17 bases between. Germline V gene data show CDR1 as LNHDA and CDR2 as SQIVND (reference sequence). The CDR3: CASSFFSGMATDTQYF. CDR3 nucleotides: TGTGCCAGTAGTTTCTTTAGCGGAATGGCCACAGATACGCAGTATTTT.

This clonotype was recorded a few times. V usage is TRBV18 and J usage is TRBJ1-5; TRBD1 matches at 9 bases. The CDR3 is made up of 15 amino acids. The trim removed 6 bases at V and 4 bases at J, leaving 7 bases unmatched. Germline V gene data show CDR1 as KGHSH and CDR2 as LQKENI. Written as DNA, the CDR3 is TGTGCCAGCTCCTTTGGACAGGGGTTAAATCAGCCCCAGCATTTT. Translated, it gives CASSFGQGLNQPQHF.

This clonotype was observed many times. This sequence joins TRBV20-1 and TRBJ1-5; the D gene is possibly TRBD1 (5 bases). The length of the CDR3 is 13 residues. V was cut by 1 base and J by 7 bases, with 11 bases left in between. Per the germline V gene, CDR1 is DFQATT and CDR2 is SNEGSKA (reference sequence). The CDR3 coding sequence is TGCAGTGCTAGAGTTCCCGGGGGACAGCCCCAGCATTTT. This encodes CSARVPGGQPQHF.

The chain is built from TRBV6-1 and TRBJ1-2; tentatively, D is TRBD1 (6 bases). From germline, CDR1 is MNHNS and CDR2 SASEGT. Between the trimmed V and J ends, which lost 5 bases and 7 bases, there was a span of 11 bases. This CDR3 has 12 residues. The chain's CDR3 is CASSSQGAGYTF. In DNA, the CDR3 is TGTGCCAGCAGTTCACAGGGTGCTGGCTACACCTTC.

The chain employs TRBV20-1 and TRBJ1-2; D gene ambiguous. In germline, CDR1 is DFQATT, CDR2 SNEGSKA (reference sequence). Trimming took off 3 bases at V and 10 bases at J, with 21 bases between the two ends. The CDR3 totals 14 residues. This CDR3 is CSASPASSPQVYTF. CDR3 bases: TGCAGTGCTAGCCCGGCCTCATCTCCTCAGGTCTACACCTTC.

Ten or more counts support this clonotype. The V call is TRBV18, the J call TRBJ1-5; D not resolved. CDR1 is KGHSH and CDR2 is LQKENI in the germline V gene. The CDR3 consists of 16 residues. Between the trimmed V and J ends, which lost 0 bases and 1 base, there was a span of 10 bases. CDR3 DNA: TGTGCCAGCTCACCACCGGGCGGGTTGAGCAATCAGCCCCAGCATTTT. It codes for CASSPPGGLSNQPQHF.

This clonotype was seen repeatedly, ten times or more. The rearrangement uses TRBV18 and TRBJ2-1, with D unclear. The V gene's germline CDR1 is KGHSH and CDR2 LQKENI. There are 16 residues in the CDR3. V dropped 3 bases and J dropped 0 bases, with 12 bases sitting between them. The CDR3, as DNA: TGTGCCAGCTCACCTAGTCCCAGGTCCTCCTACAATGAGCAGTTCTTC. This encodes CASSPSPRSSYNEQFF.

Ten or more counts support this clonotype. The V call is TRBV7-2, the J call TRBJ1-2; D remains unclear. Germline assignment: CDR1 SGHTA and CDR2 FQGNSA. V lost 2 bases, J lost 6 bases, and 10 bases lay in between. The CDR3 consists of 13 residues. The CDR3 DNA reads TGTGCCAGCAGCTTATTTATCCGGGATGGCTACACCTTC. This sequence encodes CASSLFIRDGYTF.

This clonotype is a singleton in its sample. This rearrangement joins TRBV10-3 to TRBJ2-3; D is unresolved. CDR1 and CDR2 from the germline V gene are ENHRY and SYGVKD. The CDR3 loop spans 13 amino acids. Between the trimmed V and J ends, which lost 3 bases and 1 base, there was a span of 5 bases. CDR3 DNA: TGTGCCATCAGTGATAGGGGCACAGATACGCAGTATTTT. Its protein product is CAISDRGTDTQYF.

This clonotype was picked up a small number of times. This chain connects TRBV7-9 to TRBJ1-5, with 7 bases fitting TRBD1. The germline V gene encodes CDR1 SEHNR and CDR2 FQNEAQ (reference sequence). This CDR3 is built from 16 residues. The junction had 9 bases not matched to a gene; V was cut back by 4 bases and J by 3 bases. CDR3 nucleotide sequence: TGTGCCAGCAGCTCTGACAGGGCTTCAGTCAATCAGCCCCAGCATTTT. Its protein is CASSSDRASVNQPQHF.

This clonotype was found a few times. The V and J genes are TRBV6-5 and TRBJ1-5, with D uncertain. CDR3 length: 15 residues. Trimming left V 0 bases short and J 0 bases short, with 6 bases between. Germline lookup yields CDR1 MNHEY and CDR2 SVGAGI. The CDR3 DNA follows: TGTGCCAGCAGTTACTCAGGAATTAGCAATCAGCCCCAGCATTTT. It yields the protein CASSYSGISNQPQHF.

The chain has TRBV18 and TRBJ1-5; 12 bases fit TRBD1. J lost 7 bases, V lost 3 bases, and 13 bases had no gene match. Germline CDR1 KGHSH, CDR2 LQKENI. The CDR3 covers 18 residues. The CDR3 spells CASSPNLGQGASRQPQHF. The CDR3 DNA reads TGTGCCAGCTCACCGAACTTGGGACAGGGGGCTTCGCGGCAGCCCCAGCATTTT. Full variable domain (missing parts from reference TRBV18 and TRBJ1-5): NAGVMQNPRHLVRRRGQEARLRCSPMKGHSHVYWYRQLPEEGLKFMVYLQKENIIDESGMPKERFSAEFPKEGPSILRIQQVVRGDSAAYFCASSPNLGQGASRQPQHFGDGTRLSIL.

This clonotype showed up many times. The V call is TRBV2, the J call TRBJ2-3; 9 nucleotides match TRBD2. The V segment lost 7 bases and the J segment 5 bases; nucleotides outside the gene matches: 10. This CDR3 region has 15 residues. Germline V gives CDR1 SNHLY, CDR2 FYNNEI. For the CDR3, the DNA is TGTGCCAGCACCCCCGCGGGGGGGCCAGGAGATACGCAGTATTTT. Its translation is CASTPAGGPGDTQYF.

The V call is TRBV29-1, the J call TRBJ2-7, with 8 bases lining up with TRBD2. CDR1 SQVTM and CDR2 ANQGSEA come from the germline V gene. V was pared by 6 bases and J by 7 bases, with 14 bases of the junction left unmatched. This CDR3 has 14 amino acids. The CDR3: CSVGGGGEFPEQYF. The CDR3, as DNA: TGCAGCGTCGGGGGGGGTGGGGAGTTTCCGGAGCAGTACTTC.

The sample holds a few counts of this clonotype. The rearrangement uses TRBV4-3 and TRBJ2-1, with D hard to call. V dropped 4 bases and J dropped 0 bases, with 10 bases sitting between them. CDR1 is LGHNA, CDR2 YSLEER, per germline. The CDR3 length is 15 residues. CDR3 nucleotide sequence: TGCGCCAGCAGCCGAACCCCGAGCTCCTACAATGAGCAGTTCTTC. This translates into CASSRTPSSYNEQFF.

The V gene is TRBV20-1, the J gene TRBJ1-2; D gene unclear. Trimming left V 4 bases short and J 4 bases short, with 7 bases between. Germline V gene lookup returns CDR1 DFQATT and CDR2 SNEGSKA (reference sequence). The CDR3 consists of 11 residues. CDR3 sequence (DNA): TGCAGTGCTATCCCAGGCTATGGCTACACCTTC. This sequence encodes CSAIPGYGYTF.

V and J are TRBV5-1 and TRBJ1-5; possible D gene TRBD1, 6 bases. Trimming pared 0 bases from V and 5 bases from J, leaving 12 bases between. The length of the CDR3 is 15 residues. Germline CDR1 SGHRS, CDR2 YFSETQ. The CDR3 DNA follows: TGCGCCAGCAGCTTGGGATGGGGGGCGTATCAGCCCCAGCATTTT. Protein sequence: CASSLGWGAYQPQHF.

This clonotype was seen only a few times. The chain links TRBV15 to TRBJ2-7; tentatively, D is TRBD1 or TRBD2 (5 bases each). Deletions cut 5 bases from V and 2 bases from J, with 16 bases between. Germline values: CDR1 LNHNV, CDR2 YYDKDF (reference sequence). The CDR3 covers 15 residues. Written as DNA, the CDR3 is TGTGCCACCAGCCGTATTCGAGGGGACGCCTACGAGCAGTACTTC. Encoded protein: CATSRIRGDAYEQYF. Supplemented by reference TRBV15 and TRBJ2-7, the full variable domain reads DAMVIQNPRYQVTQFGKPVTLSCSQTLNHNVMYWYQQKSSQAPKLLFHYYDKDFNNEADTPDNFQSRRPNTSFCFLDIRSPGLGDTAMYLCATSRIRGDAYEQYFGPGTRLTVT.